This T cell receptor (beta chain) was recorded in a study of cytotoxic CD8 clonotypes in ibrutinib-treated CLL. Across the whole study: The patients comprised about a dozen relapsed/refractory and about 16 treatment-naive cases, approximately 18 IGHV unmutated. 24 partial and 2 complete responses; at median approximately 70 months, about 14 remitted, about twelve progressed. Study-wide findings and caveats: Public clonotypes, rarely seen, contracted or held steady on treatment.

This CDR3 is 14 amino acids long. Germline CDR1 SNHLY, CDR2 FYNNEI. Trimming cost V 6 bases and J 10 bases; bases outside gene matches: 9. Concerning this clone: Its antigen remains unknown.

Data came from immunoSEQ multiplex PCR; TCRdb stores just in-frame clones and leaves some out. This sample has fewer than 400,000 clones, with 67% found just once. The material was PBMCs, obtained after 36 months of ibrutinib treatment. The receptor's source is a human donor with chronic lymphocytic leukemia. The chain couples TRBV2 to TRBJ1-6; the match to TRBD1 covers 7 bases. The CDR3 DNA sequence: TGTGCCAGCAGGTCTACAGGGGCGAAATCACCCCTCCACTTT. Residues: CASRSTGAKSPLHF.